This T cell receptor beta chain was recorded in a study of cytomegalovirus exposure and HLA in healthy donors. Turning to the study itself: It was reported in a later analysis that the same platform had been used for the 120 or so validation repertoires as for the 550 to 750 first-cohort repertoires.

TCRdb's table, derived via immunoSEQ multiplex PCR, lists solely in-frame clones and lacks some. Of hundreds of thousands of clones in the sample, about nine tenths were seen once. Notes on the study in general: Investigators reported 150 to 200 TCR beta chains as tied to cytomegalovirus. Accounts indicate the classifier identified cytomegalovirus status with strong specificity and sensitivity. Three CMV-associated chains were confirmed in vitro to be specific for CMV antigens.

J gave up 6 bases and V 4 bases, and 10 bases lay outside the gene matches. Germline V gene lookup returns CDR1 SGHKS and CDR2 YYEKEE (reference sequence). CDR3 length: 15 amino acids. Comment on this clone: The antigen is not known.

The chain is built from TRBV5-5 and TRBJ2-7; 10 bases agree with TRBD1. The receptor's source is a woman aged 18-29 years in good health and CMV-seronegative. Sequenced: PBMCs. DNA of the CDR3: TGTGCCAGCAGCCCTAAGACAGGGGGCCTGCTCGAGCAGTACTTC. Its protein is CASSPKTGGLLEQYF.